The entry that follows covers one TCR beta chain sequence. Its antigen is still unknown. No base quality information exists; no much larger clone differs at one position. Participants in the prospective study were enrolled through a virtual design, were aged roughly 18 to 100 years, and lived in approximately 24 United States geographic areas. In the prospective study, participants were assigned to cohorts based on the clinical history participants reported in a screening survey and a study questionnaire. A participant counted as exposed if, within 2 weeks of entering the study, that participant had been in contact with someone who had a PCR-confirmed or clinician-diagnosed COVID-19 case. Each participant in the prospective study had whole blood, serum and a nasopharyngeal or oropharyngeal swab collected by mobile phlebotomists. Participants in the prospective study had the option to provide additional blood draws and questionnaires over a roughly 2-month period. Before DNA extraction, blood samples from the prospective study were shipped at room temperature or frozen.

Reading from cysteine to phenylalanine, the CDR3 counts 14 amino acids. The DNA shown is the 42-base CDR3, in frame from base 1. The germline V and J ends show losses of 5 bases and 2 bases respectively, and no gene match explains 6 bases of the junction. For CDR1 and CDR2, the germline V gene lists MNHEY and SVGAGI. This sample is part of a study of blood T cell repertoires in COVID-19 (dated by TCRdb to about 2020). Concerning the study at large: Collaborator samples came from the United States, Italy and Spain and covered acute and convalescent phases of COVID-19. A freely available public database, intended as a resource for researchers studying the immune response to SARS-CoV-2, is where the repertoires were released. The sample metadata nearly always contained a de-identified subject ID, COVID-19 status, age in years and sex. The dataset comprised deeply sampled blood TCRbeta repertoires from subjects exposed to, actively infected with, or recovered from COVID-19. Where HLA class I and class II types were available, the types were taken from metadata supplied by the sample provider, not from assay-based typing. The material from the prospective study consisted of cDNA or gDNA derived from T cells, B-cell-depleted T cells, or PBMCs. Samples came from the ongoing ImmuneRACE study (first 160 participants) plus 1,254 subjects from 6 global collaborators. The investigation overall reported the following: How much clinical and demographic metadata was included differed by source and by participant, and the metadata was provided uncurated.

The immunoSEQ Assay, a bias-controlled multiplex PCR, was used to amplify TCRbeta CDR3 regions from genomic DNA. Per the authors' processing: Within the assay, amplification of reference gene primers was used to estimate how many nucleated cells each sample contained. To quantify the absolute abundance of each unique TCRbeta CDR3 rearrangement, sequence reads were collapsed and filtered. For each sample, productive Simpson clonality was calculated as the square root of Simpson's diversity index over productive rearrangements. The table was pulled from immuneACCESS by TCRdb, which kept in-frame rearrangements only. Such tables lose some clones; where checked, under half of the loss comes from unresolved V genes, and the rest has no known cause. V, J and clone size derive from that table, while D and trimming were established from the DNA sequence. Here the sample has about 350,000 clones; 88% occur a single time. The ten top clones hold about 0.94% of the sample.

The sequenced sample was PBMCs or T cells enriched from blood (not recorded which). The V and J segments used are TRBV6-5 and TRBJ2-7, with 7 middle bases fitting TRBD2. The receptor was derived from a woman in her twenties or thirties who had been exposed to COVID-19. CDR3 protein: CASSRPGLPYEQYF. The nucleotides are TGTGCCAGCAGTCGTCCGGGACTACCCTACGAGCAGTACTTC.